The clone carrying this T cell receptor beta chain was counted a few times. Its ends do not fully match the called genes, so a read error is possible. In the authors' methods: It was from reference gene primer amplification that nucleated cell counts were estimated. TCRdb's copy holds only in-frame clones and misses some; the assay was immunoSEQ multiplex PCR. V and J calls and clone size come straight from that table; D and trimming were deduced from the DNA. The sample includes about 280,000 clones, 75% to 90% seen only once; the top ten take approximately 2%. This record belongs to a study of blood T cell repertoires in COVID-19. Per germline, CDR1 LGHNA and CDR2 YSLEER. The CDR3 is 16 residues long.

The chain has TRBV4-3 and TRBJ2-1; a possible D gene is TRBD2 (6 bases). This TCR came from a woman in her thirties who had recovered from COVID-19. The specimen sequenced was peripheral blood. Here the CDR3 DNA reads TGCGCCAGCAGCCAAGACCGGGACTTCTCCTTCAATGAGCAGTTCTTC. It codes for CASSQDRDFSFNEQFF.